The source of this TCR beta chain is a study of blood T cell repertoires in COVID-19. This clone was seen just once. TCRdb keeps only in-frame clones here, not all; method: immunoSEQ multiplex PCR. The sample has about 230,000 clones, 86% seen once; the top ten hold about 9.9%. Germline V gene data show CDR1 as SNHLY and CDR2 as FYNNEI. The J segment lost 7 bases and the V segment lost 8 bases, leaving 0 bases of the junction unmatched. CDR3 size: 12 residues. The receptor was isolated from a man between 45 and 60 years old with COVID-19, enrolled during active disease. Sequencing was carried out using peripheral blood. V gene TRBV2 combines with J gene TRBJ1-6; the match to TRBD1 covers 9 bases. The CDR3 loop is CASDRGNSPLHF. In DNA form, the CDR3 reads TGTGCCAGCGACAGGGGGAATTCACCCCTCCACTTT.